These 20 T cell receptor beta chains share one sample of origin, sequenced in a study of a mutant IDH1 vaccine in newly diagnosed glioma. Stated time point: baseline, week 1 (first vaccination visit). The treatment denotes: pre-vaccination baseline after standard-of-care therapy. The repertoire was sequenced with immunoSEQ multiplex PCR; TCRdb's copy has only in-frame clones and lacks some. The profile covers approximately 100,000 clones, with approximately 90% appearing a single time and around 0.6% taken by the ten largest. Specimen: PBMCs, collected from a glioma patient treated with radiotherapy, temozolomide or both. These receptors were collected from a woman in her forties or fifties with glioma.

This rearrangement joins TRBV7-3 to TRBJ1-6, with D unclear. The CDR3 is 13 residues long. V was shortened by 2 bases and J by 9 bases, with 8 bases between the two germline ends. From germline, CDR1 is SGHTA and CDR2 FQGTGA. CDR3 residues: CASSLEGRSPLHF. The CDR3, as DNA: TGTGCCAGCAGCTTAGAAGGGCGTTCACCCCTCCACTTT.

The genes are TRBV5-5 and TRBJ2-7; TRBD1 matches at 7 bases. The trim removed 3 bases at V and 2 bases at J, leaving 8 bases unmatched. There are 15 residues in the CDR3. Germline CDR1 is SGHKS and CDR2 is YYEKEE (reference sequence). As DNA, the CDR3 is TGTGCCAGCAGCTCCCGGGACAGCCTACCCTACGAGCAGTACTTC. Protein product: CASSSRDSLPYEQYF.

The chain carries TRBV5-3 and TRBJ2-5; D uncertain. TRBV5-3 belongs to the ORF category, with a function that is uncertain. This CDR3 contains 10 residues. The germline V and J ends were trimmed by 5 bases and 5 bases, with 4 bases remaining between them. As DNA, the CDR3 is TGTGCCAGAAGGGTCGAGACCCAGTACTTC. Translating gives CARRVETQYF.

The CDR3 region has the DNA TGTGCCAGCAGCTTAGGTGGGGGCCTAGCCCCCTACGAGCAGTACTTC. Translation gives CASSLGGGLAPYEQYF. V usage is TRBV7-9 and J usage is TRBJ2-7; tentatively, D is TRBD1 (6 bases). Per the germline V gene, CDR1 is SEHNR and CDR2 is FQNEAQ (reference sequence). The germline V and J ends were trimmed by 1 base and 2 bases, with 15 bases remaining between them. There are 16 residues in the CDR3.

V and J are TRBV7-8 and TRBJ2-7; D gene unclear. The CDR3 sequence is 13 residues long. Germline CDR1 SGHVS, CDR2 FQNEAQ. V lost 1 base to trimming and J lost 3 bases, with 7 bases between them. The CDR3 DNA sequence: TGTGCCAGCAGCTTAGTTGCCGGCTACGAGCAGTACTTC. It yields the protein CASSLVAGYEQYF. Filled out from reference TRBV7-8 and TRBJ2-7, the complete variable domain reads GAGVSQSPRYKVAKRGQDVALRCDPISGHVSLFWYQQALGQGPEFLTYFQNEAQLDKSGLPSDRFFAERPEGSVSTLKIQRTQQEDSAVYLCASSLVAGYEQYFGPGTRLTVT.

The chain uses TRBV6-5 and TRBJ2-2; D unresolved. V lost 6 bases to trimming and J lost 1 base, with 3 bases between them. CDR1 and CDR2 (germline): MNHEY, SVGAGI. The CDR3 has 12 amino acids. CDR3 in amino acids: CASRENTGELFF. CDR3 sequence (DNA): TGTGCCAGCAGGGAGAACACCGGGGAGCTGTTTTTT.

This chain connects TRBV19 to TRBJ1-5; TRBD1 matches at 12 bases. The ends lost 3 bases at V and 7 bases at J; junction bases unmatched: 4. Germline values: CDR1 LNHDA, CDR2 SQIVND (reference sequence). The CDR3 is 15 amino acids. The CDR3 DNA sequence: TGTGCCAGTAGTATGGGGGACAGGGGGCGGCAGCCCCAGCATTTT. It specifies CASSMGDRGRQPQHF.

J is TRBJ2-1 and V is TRBV5-5; 9 positions agree with TRBD2. V gave up 1 base and J gave up 9 bases; unmatched junction bases: 5. Germline V gene data show CDR1 as SGHKS and CDR2 as YYEKEE (reference sequence). This CDR3 contains 14 residues. This chain's CDR3 is CASSLNSGSIEQFF. CDR3 sequence (DNA): TGTGCCAGCAGCTTGAATAGCGGGAGCATTGAGCAGTTCTTC.

The V call is TRBV4-2, the J call TRBJ2-5, with D possibly being TRBD2 (5 bases). Judging by the DNA end, TRBJ2-7 fits better; the J call may be wrong. The CDR3 length is 14 residues. Germline V gene sequence: CDR1 LGHNA, CDR2 YNFKEQ. The CDR3: CASSQGEGSYEQYF. The CDR3 DNA reads as TGTGCCAGCAGCCAAGGAGAGGGCTCCTACGAGCAGTACTTC.

The J gene is TRBJ2-7, the V gene TRBV7-9; TRBD1 aligns across 8 bases. The CDR3 sequence is 14 residues long. Per the germline V gene, CDR1 is SEHNR and CDR2 is FQNEAQ (reference sequence). V shed 5 bases, J shed 5 bases, and the junction held 8 bases outside the gene matches. CDR3 sequence: CASSRTTGDDEQYF. Here the CDR3 DNA reads TGTGCCAGCAGCCGGACGACAGGGGACGACGAGCAGTACTTC.

The chain recombines TRBV4-1 with TRBJ2-1, with D perhaps matching TRBD2 (6 bases). V gave up 1 base and J gave up 0 bases, with 13 bases separating them. Germline V gene sequence: CDR1 MGHRA, CDR2 YSYEKL. This CDR3 spans 17 amino acids. The CDR3 here is CASSQGVAVSSYNEQFF. The CDR3 nucleotides read TGCGCCAGCAGCCAAGGCGTAGCGGTGAGCTCCTACAATGAGCAGTTCTTC.

The chain combines TRBV30 with TRBJ1-5, with 10 bases that match TRBD1. Germline loops: CDR1 GTSNPN, CDR2 SVGIG (reference sequence). V gave up 2 bases and J gave up 0 bases; unmatched junction bases: 10. The CDR3 spans 18 residues. CDR3 nucleotides: TGTGCCTGGAGTCTCCCGGGGACAGGGGCGTATAGCAATCAGCCCCAGCATTTT. Protein sequence: CAWSLPGTGAYSNQPQHF.

This chain connects TRBV18 to TRBJ2-3, with 10 bases lining up with TRBD1. This CDR3 contains 16 residues. V lost 3 bases, J lost 5 bases, and 8 bases stayed unmatched. Germline V gene sequence: CDR1 KGHSH, CDR2 LQKENI. This chain's CDR3 is CASSPTGQGRGDTQYF. CDR3 sequence (DNA): TGTGCCAGCTCACCCACGGGACAGGGGCGGGGAGATACGCAGTATTTT.

This chain joins TRBV6-6 and TRBJ2-3, with no clear D. The V and J ends lost 6 bases and 1 base respectively, with 17 bases between them. This CDR3 has 16 residues. Germline CDR1 is MNHNY and CDR2 is SVGAGI (reference sequence). This CDR3 is CASSLSHGSRTDTQYF. The DNA for the CDR3 is TGTGCCAGCAGCCTAAGCCACGGCTCCCGCACAGATACGCAGTATTTT.

The chain joins TRBV6-5 to TRBJ1-4; D not certain. Trimming took 5 bases from V and 3 from J, leaving 10 bases between them. This CDR3 is built from 14 residues. In germline, CDR1 is MNHEY, CDR2 SVGAGI. CDR3 sequence (DNA): TGTGCCAGCAGTCGCAGCTCGGCTAATGAAAAACTGTTTTTT. Its translation is CASSRSSANEKLFF.

The chain joins TRBV27 to TRBJ2-7, with D tentatively TRBD1 (5 bases). This CDR3 region has 17 residues. Germline V gene lookup returns CDR1 MNHEY and CDR2 SMNVEV (reference sequence). The germline V and J ends were trimmed by 3 bases and 0 bases, with 18 bases remaining between them. CDR3 amino acids: CASSFDLGQGVSYEQYF. The CDR3 coding sequence is TGTGCCAGCAGTTTTGACCTTGGACAAGGGGTCTCCTACGAGCAGTACTTC.

J is TRBJ1-3 and V is TRBV5-1; D unclear. CDR1 and CDR2 (germline): SGHRS, YFSETQ. The CDR3 runs to 17 residues. V shed 3 bases and J shed 0 bases, with 16 bases lying between them. CDR3 nucleotide sequence: TGCGCCAGCAGCTCCTCCCCAGGCGTTTACTCTGGAAACACCATATATTTT. Translation: CASSSSPGVYSGNTIYF.

J is TRBJ2-7 and V is TRBV5-5; 12 nucleotides align to TRBD1. Losses at the gene ends were 0 bases for V and 4 bases for J; bases not matched to a gene: 2. Germline V gives CDR1 SGHKS, CDR2 YYEKEE (reference sequence). The CDR3 extends over 15 amino acids. The CDR3 DNA reads as TGTGCCAGCAGCTTGGTGGGACAGGGGGCTTACGAGCAGTACTTC. Its protein product is CASSLVGQGAYEQYF.

The chain joins TRBV6-5 to TRBJ2-5; TRBD2 is a possible D gene (6 bases). The germline V gene encodes CDR1 MNHEY and CDR2 SVGAGI. The CDR3 has 15 amino acids. Trimming took off 0 bases at V and 4 bases at J, with 12 bases between the two ends. The CDR3 DNA follows: TGTGCCAGCAGTTACTCCGGGGGTCTGGCAGAGACCCAGTACTTC. Translating gives CASSYSGGLAETQYF.

This rearrangement joins TRBV30 to TRBJ2-3; possibly TRBD2 for D (5 bases). The CDR3 has 14 amino acids. Trimming removed 3 bases at V and 5 bases at J, with 15 bases between. Germline CDR1 is GTSNPN and CDR2 is SVGIG (reference sequence). DNA for the CDR3: TGTGCCTGGAGAGGAGCGGTCACGAAAGATACGCAGTATTTT. Its protein product is CAWRGAVTKDTQYF.